The rows below give T cell receptor beta chains drawn from one sample of a study of T cell responses to AZD1222 COVID-19 vaccine. Measured with immunoSEQ multiplex PCR; TCRdb has only the in-frame clones, and not every one. The profile shows 120,000 to 150,000 clones, just over 90% of them singletons. Source: peripheral blood, taken 28 days after the second AZD1222 dose. These receptors were obtained from an adult who received the AZD1222 COVID-19 vaccine. The CDR3 runs from the conserved cysteine through the conserved F or W. The order of the fields is D gene, V gene, J gene, clone size, CDR3 protein, CDR3 DNA. The D gene is left open where the match is weak. Only part of the rows carry a size: once, few, many, or a class if the clone is expanded.

>.|TRBV7-9|TRBJ2-5|.
CASSLGREQTQYF
TGTGCCAGCAGCTTAGGCAGGGAACAGACCCAGTACTTC
>.|TRBV7-8|TRBJ1-6|.
CASSLSGMVHLRSYNSPLHF
TGTGCCAGCAGCTTATCGGGGATGGTACACCTCAGATCCTATAATTCACCCCTCCACTTT
>.|TRBV6-5|TRBJ1-2|.
CASGFGHPTNYGYTF
TGTGCCAGTGGTTTCGGACACCCAACTAACTATGGCTACACCTTC
>.|TRBV11-3|TRBJ1-1|once
CASSPRAGSTEAFF
TGTGCCAGCAGCCCCCGAGCGGGGAGCACTGAAGCTTTCTTT
>.|TRBV13|TRBJ2-6|.
CASSLQDSGANVLTF
TGTGCCAGCAGTCTACAGGATTCTGGGGCCAACGTCCTGACTTTC
>.|TRBV24-1|TRBJ1-5|.
CATSDTILLRRNQPQHF
TGTGCCACCAGTGACACCATCCTCCTCAGGAGAAATCAGCCCCAGCATTTT
>.|TRBV11-2|TRBJ2-7|.
CASSFHTPYEQYF
TGTGCCAGCAGCTTTCATACTCCCTACGAGCAGTACTTC
>.|TRBV2|TRBJ1-3|.
CASSDSDTTRSF
TGTGCCAGCAGTGATTCCGACACCACCCGCAGTTTT
>TRBD2|TRBV7-3|TRBJ2-3|.
CASSLVGMAGGTDTQYF
TGTGCCAGCAGCTTAGTTGGAATGGCGGGAGGTACAGATACGCAGTATTTT
>.|TRBV4-2|TRBJ1-1|.
CASSQEWQGWRDTEAFF
TGTGCCAGCAGCCAAGAGTGGCAGGGCTGGAGGGACACTGAAGCTTTCTTT
>.|TRBV7-6|TRBJ2-2|.
CASSFSTTVTGELFF
TGTGCCAGCAGCTTCTCTACGACAGTCACCGGGGAGCTGTTTTTT
>.|TRBV15|TRBJ2-2|.
CATSRDRDTTLRTGELFF
TGTGCCACCAGCAGAGATCGGGACACGACTTTAAGGACCGGGGAGCTGTTTTTT
>.|TRBV6-2/TRBV6-3|TRBJ1-1|.
CASSTDFWAGTEAFF
TGTGCCAGCAGCACGGACTTCTGGGCGGGCACTGAAGCTTTCTTT
>.|TRBV2|TRBJ1-5|.
CAGNTREGPQHF
TGTGCCGGGAATACTAGAGAGGGGCCCCAGCATTTT
>.|TRBV7-9|TRBJ2-1|.
CASSSALRGLYNEQFF
TGTGCCAGCAGCTCGGCCCTCCGGGGCCTCTACAATGAGCAGTTCTTC
>TRBD1|TRBV18|TRBJ1-5|.
CASSPLTGINQPQHF
TGTGCCAGCTCACCTTTGACAGGGATCAATCAGCCCCAGCATTTT
>.|TRBV20-1|TRBJ1-1|.
CSASRTEAFF
TGCAGTGCTAGTAGGACTGAAGCTTTCTTT
>.|TRBV11-3|TRBJ1-2|.
CASDTDLFYGYTF
TGTGCCAGTGACACGGACCTTTTCTATGGCTACACCTTC
>.|TRBV11-2|TRBJ1-5|once
CASSSPGGQPQHF
TGTGCCAGCAGCTCCCCGGGAGGGCAGCCCCAGCATTTT
>.|TRBV6-5|TRBJ1-1|.
CASRWGSDTEAFF
TGTGCCAGCAGATGGGGCTCGGACACTGAAGCTTTCTTT
>TRBD1|TRBV6-6|TRBJ1-2|.
CASSSDRGYGYTF
TGTGCCAGCAGTTCCGACAGGGGCTATGGCTACACCTTC
>TRBD2|TRBV5-6|TRBJ2-7|once
CASSRLAGNSYEQYF
TGTGCCAGCAGCCGCCTAGCGGGCAACTCCTACGAGCAGTACTTC
>TRBD2|TRBV4-1|TRBJ2-5|.
CASSQGPGLAQETQYF
TGCGCCAGCAGCCAGGGCCCGGGACTAGCCCAAGAGACCCAGTACTTC
>TRBD1|TRBV28|TRBJ2-3|few
CASSAPQGASTDTQYF
TGTGCCAGCAGTGCACCACAGGGGGCTAGCACAGATACGCAGTATTTT
>TRBD1|TRBV5-1|TRBJ1-1|.
CASSLGTGGDTEAFF
TGCGCCAGCAGCTTAGGGACAGGAGGGGACACTGAAGCTTTCTTT
>.|TRBV7-9|TRBJ2-2|.
CASSLNPQNTGELFF
TGTGCCAGCAGCTTAAATCCCCAGAACACCGGGGAGCTGTTTTTT
>.|TRBV5-1|TRBJ2-5|.
CASSMAGGQETQYF
TGCGCCAGCAGCATGGCAGGTGGCCAAGAGACCCAGTACTTC
>TRBD2|TRBV7-9|TRBJ2-1|few
CASSLSLAGSYNEQFF
TGTGCCAGCAGCTTATCACTAGCGGGAAGCTACAATGAGCAGTTCTTC
>TRBD1|TRBV18|TRBJ2-3|.
CASSSRQGKTDTQYF
TGTGCCAGCTCATCGAGACAGGGAAAGACAGATACGCAGTATTTT
>TRBD2|TRBV7-2|TRBJ2-3|.
CASSHQAGGADTQYF
TGTGCCAGCAGTCATCAAGCGGGGGGCGCAGATACGCAGTATTTT
>.|TRBV20-1|TRBJ1-4|.
CSAPLLEKLFF
TGCAGTGCTCCACTTCTTGAAAAACTGTTTTTT
>.|TRBV7-9|TRBJ1-5|.
CASSPRRGQPQHF
TGTGCCAGCAGCCCACGGCGAGGACAGCCCCAGCATTTT
>.|TRBV11-3|TRBJ1-6|.
CASSSANSPLHF
TGTGCCAGCAGCTCCGCTAATTCACCCCTCCACTTT
>.|TRBV7-9|TRBJ1-3|.
CASSLLTARSGNTIYF
TGTGCCAGCAGCCTGTTGACAGCCCGGTCTGGAAACACCATATATTTT
>.|TRBV27|TRBJ1-5|few
CASRGGNQPQHF
TGTGCCAGCAGAGGAGGGAATCAGCCCCAGCATTTT
>.|TRBV18|TRBJ1-6|.
CASSPIPLGHSYNSPLHF
TGTGCCAGCTCACCCATTCCATTGGGCCACTCCTATAATTCACCCCTCCACTTT
>.|TRBV15|TRBJ1-2|.
CATSREGSWSGYTF
TGTGCCACCAGCAGAGAAGGATCCTGGAGTGGCTACACCTTC
>.|TRBV6-5|TRBJ1-4|.
CASSRRQNEKLFF
TGTGCCAGCAGCAGGAGACAGAATGAAAAACTGTTTTTT
>.|TRBV6-1|TRBJ2-3|.
CASSEPLDYTDTQYF
TGTGCCAGCAGTGAACCACTAGACTACACAGATACGCAGTATTTT
>TRBD2|TRBV4-2|TRBJ2-2|.
CASSQAQLAGGYTGELFF
TGTGCCAGCAGCCAAGCCCAGCTAGCGGGGGGGTACACCGGGGAGCTGTTTTTT
>.|TRBV2|TRBJ1-3|.
CASSGADGNTIYF
TGTGCCAGCAGTGGGGCAGATGGAAACACCATATATTTT
>.|TRBV5-6|TRBJ1-4|.
CASSSVEQRGKDMEKLFF
TGTGCCAGCAGCAGTGTCGAACAGAGGGGGAAGGATATGGAAAAACTGTTTTTT
>.|TRBV11-2|TRBJ1-5|.
CASSRGGSNQPQHF
TGTGCCAGCAGCAGAGGGGGTAGCAATCAGCCCCAGCATTTT
>TRBD1|TRBV5-5|TRBJ1-6|.
CASSRTGGIPLHF
TGTGCCAGCAGCCGGACAGGGGGAATACCCCTCCACTTT
>.|TRBV12-3/TRBV12-4|TRBJ1-3|.
CASSPLLGNTIYF
TGTGCCAGCTCCCCCCTCCTGGGAAACACCATATATTTT
>TRBD1|TRBV5-4|TRBJ2-2|.
CASRPQGALDTGELFF
TGTGCCAGCAGGCCACAGGGGGCGCTTGACACCGGGGAGCTGTTTTTT